The 13 T cell receptor beta chains in this list originate from one sample, sequenced in a study of identical twins. From the 5' RACE reads, TCRdb called clonotypes with MiXCR, one entry per CDR3 protein. This sample carries 500,000 to 650,000 distinct CDR3 sequences, 20% to 25% of them seen once, and the ten largest clones take roughly 0.5%. The same data also contributed to another study, on yellow fever vaccine responses in identical twins.

Sequencing was carried out using CD4+ T cells sorted from blood. The receptors come from a woman aged 18-30 years in good health.

This clonotype occurred a few times. V is TRBV2 and J is TRBJ2-1; 7 bases map to TRBD2. J gave up 8 bases and V 6 bases, and 10 bases lay outside the gene matches. This CDR3 spans 14 amino acids. Germline lookup yields CDR1 SNHLY and CDR2 FYNNEI. The CDR3 DNA reads TGTGCCAGCAGACCCGGGGGGTTCTTGGATGAGCAGTTCTTC. Protein product: CASRPGGFLDEQFF.

The V gene is TRBV7-2, the J gene TRBJ2-5; D is perhaps TRBD2 (6 bases). The V gene lost 3 bases and the J gene lost 7 bases, with 15 bases spanning the gap. Per the germline V gene, CDR1 is SGHTA and CDR2 is FQGNSA. The CDR3 runs 14 residues. The CDR3 sequence is CASSFVEPGGTQYF. CDR3 sequence (DNA): TGTGCCAGCAGCTTTGTTGAGCCCGGGGGGACCCAGTACTTC.

This chain uses TRBV7-6 with TRBJ2-3; 8 nucleotides agree with TRBD2. Losses at the gene ends were 3 bases for V and 5 bases for J; bases not matched to a gene: 1. The CDR3 spans 13 residues. Germline V gene lookup returns CDR1 SGHVS and CDR2 FNYEAQ. CDR3 residues: CASSFTSGDTQYF. Here the CDR3 DNA reads TGTGCCAGCAGCTTCACTAGCGGAGATACGCAGTATTTT.

The chain employs TRBV27 and TRBJ2-3; tentative D call: TRBD2 (6 bases). Between the trimmed V and J ends, which lost 3 bases and 7 bases, there was a span of 14 bases. This CDR3 is 14 amino acids long. Germline loops: CDR1 MNHEY, CDR2 SMNVEV (reference sequence). The chain's CDR3 is CASSFAGGDYTQYF. The DNA of the CDR3 is TGTGCCAGCAGTTTTGCCGGGGGAGACTATACGCAGTATTTT.

The chain recombines TRBV11-2 with TRBJ2-5; D is undetermined. Germline V gene sequence: CDR1 SGHAT, CDR2 FQNNGV. Trimming left V 5 bases short and J 5 bases short, with 9 bases between. This CDR3 region has 12 residues. DNA of the CDR3: TGTGCCAGCAGCCCATTTTTGGAGACCCAGTACTTC. This gives the protein CASSPFLETQYF. Full variable domain (rest looked up from reference TRBV11-2 and TRBJ2-5): EAGVAQSPRYKIIEKRQSVAFWCNPISGHATLYWYQQILGQGPKLLIQFQNNGVVDDSQLPKDRFSAERLKGVDSTLKIQPAKLEDSAVYLCASSPFLETQYFGPGTRLLVL.

This chain joins TRBV12-3 or TRBV12-4 and TRBJ2-1; no definite D call. Trimming pared 8 bases from V and 0 bases from J, leaving 8 bases between. The CDR3 has 13 amino acids. In DNA form, the CDR3 reads TGTGCCAGCCTGGAGCGCTCCTACAATGAGCAGTTCTTC. Protein product: CASLERSYNEQFF.

The genes are TRBV12-3 or TRBV12-4 and TRBJ2-7; the D is unclear. The V gene lost 5 bases and the J gene lost 3 bases, with 8 bases spanning the gap. CDR3 length: 12 residues. The CDR3 loop is CASSQQYYEQYF. CDR3 coding DNA: TGTGCCAGCAGTCAACAGTACTACGAGCAGTACTTC.

This clonotype was detected only a few times. The V and J genes are TRBV10-3 and TRBJ1-2; D unclear. V dropped 3 bases and J dropped 0 bases, with 11 bases sitting between them. The CDR3 covers 15 residues. Germline assignment: CDR1 ENHRY and CDR2 SYGVKD. CDR3 residues: CAISERSPSNYGYTF. CDR3 nucleotide sequence: TGTGCCATCAGTGAAAGGTCCCCTTCTAACTATGGCTACACCTTC.

This chain connects TRBV15 to TRBJ2-3; D is perhaps TRBD2 (6 bases). The V end lost 0 bases, the J end lost 2 bases, and 9 bases lay between the germline ends. Per the germline V gene, CDR1 is LNHNV and CDR2 is YYDKDF (reference sequence). This CDR3 region has 15 residues. CDR3 in DNA: TGTGCCACCAGCAGAGATAGCGGCAACACAGATACGCAGTATTTT. It codes for CATSRDSGNTDTQYF.

The chain links TRBV5-5 to TRBJ2-1; D ambiguous. CDR3 length: 13 residues. Germline CDR1 and CDR2: SGHKS and YYEKEE (reference sequence). Deletions cut 1 base from V and 3 bases from J, with 5 bases between. In DNA, the CDR3 is TGTGCCAGCAGCTTGCCCCACTACAATGAGCAGTTCTTC. The encoded protein is CASSLPHYNEQFF.

This chain links TRBV27 with TRBJ2-3; TRBD1 matches 7 bases. The CDR3 covers 16 residues. V was pared by 8 bases and J by 1 base, with 12 bases of the junction left unmatched. Per germline, CDR1 MNHEY and CDR2 SMNVEV (reference sequence). The CDR3, as DNA: TGTGCCAGCGGGAAGCTAGGGGGCCTGGGCACAGATACGCAGTATTTT. This codes for CASGKLGGLGTDTQYF.

The CDR3, as DNA: TGTGCCAGCCGGCTGAGCGGGAGATCCTACAATGAGCAGTTCTTC. Protein sequence: CASRLSGRSYNEQFF. The rearrangement uses TRBV12-3 or TRBV12-4 and TRBJ2-1, with 8 bases fitting TRBD2. Trimming took 8 bases from V and 1 from J; bases not matched to a gene: 7. The length of the CDR3 is 15 residues.

A few counts support this clonotype. J is TRBJ1-2 and V is TRBV6-1, with 7 bases aligning to TRBD1. Germline CDR1 reads MNHNS; CDR2 reads SASEGT. The CDR3 consists of 16 residues. Germline trimming cut 5 bases from V and 4 bases from J; bases unmatched to any gene: 13. Written as DNA, the CDR3 is TGTGCCAGCAGTACCGCGGCGACAGGGCCATTCTATGGCTACACCTTC. Translating gives CASSTAATGPFYGYTF.